This T cell receptor beta chain was recorded in a study of T cell repertoires in cytomegalovirus infection. Each CDR3 protein gets one entry after TCRdb re-called the reads with MiXCR. Of 650,000 to 850,000 distinct CDR3 sequences in the sample, 25% to 35% were seen once. This clonotype was detected only a few times. What it binds is unknown. The germline V gene has CDR1 ENHRY and CDR2 SYGVKD. CDR3 length: 13 amino acids. Trimming removed 2 bases from V and 4 bases from J, with 8 bases in between. The sequenced sample was cultured CD8+ T cells from PBMCs, obtained from culture after CMV antigen stimulation. V usage is TRBV10-3 and J usage is TRBJ1-1; D might be TRBD1 (5 bases). This TCR came from a human donor in good health (CMV status not recorded). Some clones in this sample may be carry-over from other donors' samples. CDR3 sequence (DNA): TGTGCCATCAGTGAGGAGGGGAGCACTGAAGCTTTCTTT. Protein sequence: CAISEEGSTEAFF.